A single sample gave rise to the 5 T cell receptor beta chains below, sequenced in a study of beta chain features in type 1 diabetes. The sequenced template was cDNA made from the entire isolated RNA. TCRdb keeps only in-frame clones here, not all; method: immunoSEQ multiplex PCR. Of some 99,000 clones in the sample, less than 40% are singletons; the top ten hold about 0.07%. Sequenced material: stem cell memory CD4+ T cells from blood. These receptors originate from a woman aged 18-29 years in good health.

This chain uses TRBV2 with TRBJ2-7; D is uncertain. V dropped 6 bases and J dropped 3 bases, with 3 bases sitting between them. This CDR3 is built from 10 residues. The V gene's germline CDR1 is SNHLY and CDR2 FYNNEI. The CDR3 DNA sequence: TGTGCCAGCAGCCTCTACGAGCAGTACTTC. The encoded protein is CASSLYEQYF.

The chain joins TRBV29-1 to TRBJ2-4; D ambiguous. V shed 4 bases and J shed 7 bases, with 14 bases lying between them. The CDR3 contains 13 residues. Germline V CDR1 and CDR2: SQVTM, ANQGSEA. CDR3 DNA sequence: TGCAGCGTTGGAAGTAGCTTGCGGAACATTCAGTACTTC. Translation: CSVGSSLRNIQYF.

The V call is TRBV18, the J call TRBJ1-2, with D perhaps TRBD1 (6 bases). This CDR3 is built from 13 residues. The V and J ends lost 5 bases and 3 bases respectively, with 10 bases between them. CDR1 and CDR2 from the germline V gene are KGHSH and LQKENI. This CDR3 reads CASSYTGYYGYTF. The CDR3 nucleotides read TGTGCCAGCTCATATACAGGGTACTATGGCTACACCTTC.

This chain links TRBV6-5 with TRBJ2-7, with 8 nucleotides matching TRBD1. Germline V CDR1 and CDR2: MNHEY, SVGAGI. This CDR3 comprises 15 residues. Losses at the gene ends were 7 bases for V and 2 bases for J; bases not matched to a gene: 10. CDR3 DNA: TGTGCCAGCATCCCTAACCGGGACAGGACCTACGAGCAGTACTTC. The encoded protein is CASIPNRDRTYEQYF.

CDR3 in amino acids: CASSSDINSYEQYF. CDR3 bases: TGTGCCAGCAGCTCCGACATCAACTCCTACGAGCAGTACTTC. The chain combines TRBV7-2 with TRBJ2-7; no reliable D call. Looked up from germline, CDR1 is SGHTA and CDR2 is FQGNSA. This CDR3 contains 14 residues. V shed 4 bases and J shed 0 bases, with 10 bases lying between them. Together with reference TRBV7-2 and TRBJ2-7, the CDR3 gives the full variable domain: GAGVSQSPSNKVTEKGKDVELRCDPISGHTALYWYRQSLGQGLEFLIYFQGNSAPDKSGLPSDRFSAERTGGSVSTLTIQRTQQEDSAVYLCASSSDINSYEQYFGPGTRLTVT.